The present entry profiles one TCR beta chain with its context. The antigen is undetermined. This entry belongs to a study of shared clonotypes between healthy human individuals. Splitting the CD4+ cells yielded a CD45RA+ naive subset and a CD45RA-negative memory subset. Between the trimmed V and J ends, which lost 8 bases and 6 bases, there was a span of 13 bases. CDR3 size: 12 residues. Per germline, CDR1 MNHNS and CDR2 SASEGT. The data were produced by immunoSEQ multiplex PCR, yet TCRdb's version contains in-frame clones alone and is incomplete. This table has more than 2,000,000 clones, more than 90% appearing once. Overall study findings and caveats: When naive CD4 clonotypes were compared across a handful of donors, 5% to 5.5% were shared. As a rule, naive subsets had a larger estimated richness than memory subsets.

Sequenced input: naive CD4+ T cells sorted from blood. The subset here: CD45RA+ positively selected. This chain connects TRBV6-1 to TRBJ1-2; D might be TRBD1 (6 bases). The clonotype originates from a man aged 18 to 35 in good health. CDR3 DNA sequence: TGTGCCAGCTCCCACAGGGTGGATGGCTACACCTTC. Translating it yields CASSHRVDGYTF.